These 16 T cell receptor beta chains were all obtained from the same sample, sequenced in a study of CD8+ T cells in alopecia areata. RNA extraction and reverse transcription yielded cDNA as sequencing template. Repertoires were generated with immunoSEQ multiplex PCR, while TCRdb's copy carries only in-frame clones and drops some. The repertoire holds more than 150,000 clones, approximately 51% seen once, with about a tenth in the top ten. The treatment here: oral pan-JAK inhibitor, 5-10 mg twice daily. The material sequenced was CD8+ T cells sorted from blood, taken at week 52, from a patient treated with tofacitinib. The origin of the receptors is a human donor with alopecia areata.

This chain links TRBV5-1 with TRBJ2-7; D ambiguous. This CDR3 contains 14 residues. Germline-derived CDR1 and CDR2 are SGHRS and YFSETQ. V lost 5 bases and J lost 2, with 14 bases in between. CDR3: CASRPLPGAYEQYF. CDR3 in DNA: TGCGCCAGCAGACCCCTCCCGGGCGCCTACGAGCAGTACTTC.

The gene calls are TRBV11-2 and TRBJ2-3, with D perhaps matching TRBD1 (6 bases). In germline, CDR1 is SGHAT, CDR2 FQNNGV. The CDR3 runs 14 residues. V was shortened by 3 bases and J by 4 bases, with 11 bases between the two germline ends. The chain's CDR3 is CASSFPGVPDTQYF. CDR3 coding DNA: TGTGCCAGCAGCTTCCCAGGGGTTCCAGATACGCAGTATTTT.

In its sample, this clone was seen once. The chain combines TRBV5-1 with TRBJ2-2, with D possibly TRBD2 on 5 matching bases. This CDR3 region has 17 residues. Germline V gene data show CDR1 as SGHRS and CDR2 as YFSETQ. The V end was cut by 0 bases, the J end by 3 bases, with 15 bases between. In DNA, the CDR3 is TGCGCCAGCAGCTTGGGCGTCACCACGAGGGACACCGGGGAGCTGTTTTTT. Its protein product is CASSLGVTTRDTGELFF.

To note about this clone: The same CDR3 also results from other DNA sequences found in this sample. This chain links TRBV27 with TRBJ1-5; 8 nucleotides line up with TRBD1. This CDR3 spans 15 amino acids. With V trimmed by 5 bases and J by 0 bases, 3 bases remained unmatched. Germline loops: CDR1 MNHEY, CDR2 SMNVEV (reference sequence). CDR3 sequence: CASSPGGGSNQPQHF. DNA of the CDR3: TGTGCCAGCAGTCCAGGGGGCGGTAGCAATCAGCCCCAGCATTTT.

CDR3 nucleotide sequence: TGTGCCAGCAAAGCTTTCCGGGACTACTATGGCTACACCTTC. It encodes CASKAFRDYYGYTF. The chain couples TRBV6-1 to TRBJ1-2; the D gene is possibly TRBD1 (5 bases). This CDR3 has 14 amino acids. Between the trimmed V and J ends, which lost 7 bases and 3 bases, there was a span of 15 bases. From germline, CDR1 is MNHNS and CDR2 SASEGT.

The V and J genes are TRBV2 and TRBJ2-6; 7 nucleotides match TRBD1. Per germline, CDR1 SNHLY and CDR2 FYNNEI. V shed 9 bases and J 5 bases; nucleotides not matched to a gene: 1. The CDR3 totals 12 residues. The DNA for the CDR3 is TGTGCCAGGACAGGGAGGGCCAACGTCCTGACTTTC. It codes for CARTGRANVLTF. Supplemented by reference TRBV2 and TRBJ2-6, the full variable domain reads EPEVTQTPSHQVTQMGQEVILRCVPISNHLYFYWYRQILGQKVEFLVSFYNNEISEKSEIFDDQFSVERPDGSNFTLKIRSTKLEDSAMYFCARTGRANVLTFGAGSRLTVL.

The genes are TRBV27 and TRBJ2-1; 8 positions agree with TRBD2. The J segment lost 7 bases and the V segment lost 3 bases, leaving 5 bases of the junction unmatched. CDR1 is MNHEY and CDR2 is SMNVEV in the germline V gene (reference sequence). This CDR3 has 14 amino acids. Here the CDR3 DNA reads TGTGCCAGCAGTTTCGGGGGGGCTTCTAATGAGCAGTTCTTC. Amino acid sequence: CASSFGGASNEQFF.

CDR3 in amino acids: CAWKGRAGSFEKLFF. The CDR3 DNA follows: TGTGCCTGGAAGGGGCGCGCAGGGAGTTTTGAAAAACTGTTTTTT. This sequence joins TRBV30 and TRBJ1-4, with D perhaps TRBD1 (5 bases). CDR1 GTSNPN and CDR2 SVGIG come from the germline V gene (reference sequence). V was clipped by 4 bases and J by 7 bases, with 19 bases between them. CDR3 length: 15 residues.

The chain recombines TRBV27 with TRBJ2-2; TRBD1 aligns across 7 bases. Looked up from germline, CDR1 is MNHEY and CDR2 is SMNVEV (reference sequence). The CDR3 consists of 18 residues. V lost 0 bases, J lost 0 bases, and 7 bases stayed unmatched. The CDR3 is CASSLSLGTATNTGELFF. In DNA, the CDR3 is TGTGCCAGCAGTTTATCCCTGGGGACAGCTACGAACACCGGGGAGCTGTTTTTT.

The rearrangement links TRBV2 to TRBJ2-1; no clear D. Trimming stripped 9 bases from V and 0 bases from J, with 12 bases between. The length of the CDR3 is 14 residues. Per the germline V gene, CDR1 is SNHLY and CDR2 is FYNNEI. DNA of the CDR3: TGTGCCAGGGGAATGGCATACTCCTACAATGAGCAGTTCTTC. As protein: CARGMAYSYNEQFF.

This clone was picked up a small number of times. V is TRBV7-6 and J is TRBJ2-7; D not resolved. CDR1 and CDR2 (germline): SGHVS, FNYEAQ. CDR3 length equals 13 residues. V was shortened by 0 bases and J by 4 bases, with 7 bases between the two germline ends. CDR3: CASSLAPDYEQYF. The DNA for the CDR3 is TGTGCCAGCAGCTTAGCGCCCGATTACGAGCAGTACTTC.

This chain uses TRBV6-6 with TRBJ2-5; 7 bases map to TRBD1. The CDR3 has 14 residues. Germline CDR1 reads MNHNY; CDR2 reads SVGAGI (reference sequence). The trim removed 0 bases at V and 5 bases at J, leaving 3 bases unmatched. CDR3 region: CASSYSTGHETQYF. Here the CDR3 DNA reads TGTGCCAGCAGTTACTCGACAGGGCATGAGACCCAGTACTTC.

In its sample, this clone was seen a few times. The V and J genes are TRBV29-1 and TRBJ2-7; perhaps D is TRBD1 or TRBD2 (5 bases each). The CDR3 loop spans 13 amino acids. Germline V CDR1 and CDR2: SQVTM, ANQGSEA. Trimming took 7 bases from V and 5 from J, leaving 18 bases between them. CDR3 loop: CSARGIGTDEQYF. CDR3 DNA sequence: TGCAGCGCCCGAGGTATAGGGACGGACGAGCAGTACTTC.

This chain links TRBV5-6 with TRBJ2-7; TRBD1 aligns across 7 bases. Trimming removed 6 bases from V and 6 bases from J; junction bases left unmatched: 9. The CDR3 consists of 13 residues. In germline, CDR1 is SGHDT, CDR2 YYEEEE. CDR3 nucleotide sequence: TGTGCCAGCATCGGGACAGTTCCTTCCGAGCAGTACTTC. It is translated as CASIGTVPSEQYF.

The chain employs TRBV2 and TRBJ1-1, with unresolved D. Germline CDR1 reads SNHLY; CDR2 reads FYNNEI. V was cut by 7 bases and J by 6 bases, with 18 bases left in between. The CDR3 covers 14 residues. The CDR3 bases are TGTGCCAGCATTCCCCCTTCATTGGTCCCTGAAGCTTTCTTT. Its protein product is CASIPPSLVPEAFF.

The J gene is TRBJ1-2, the V gene TRBV5-6; 7 nucleotides match TRBD1. CDR1 and CDR2 from the germline V gene are SGHDT and YYEEEE. V lost 4 bases to trimming and J lost 4 bases; unmatched junction nucleotides: 10. The CDR3 contains 15 residues. The DNA of the CDR3 is TGTGCCAGCAGCCTGGGGACAGCCTATCTCTATGGCTACACCTTC. Its protein product is CASSLGTAYLYGYTF.